This T cell receptor (beta chain) derives from a study of early T cells in non-severe SARS-CoV-2 infection. Study in general: Bulk RNA isolated from unsorted whole blood underwent sequencing; chains were not paired. Findings of the study overall: Database matching using VDJdb favored anti-spike CD8 responses, with private and CD4 specificities left missing.

Germline V CDR1 and CDR2: SNHLY, FYNNEI. The CDR3 has 15 residues. The trim removed 7 bases at V and 3 bases at J, leaving 9 bases unmatched. The sample holds a few counts of this clonotype. Its antigen remains unknown. The library protocol tagged individual cDNA molecules with unique molecular identifiers. Each CDR3 protein is one row after TCRdb ran MiXCR on the 5' RACE reads. The table includes around 77,000 distinct CDR3 sequences, about 9.5% detected once. The chain couples TRBV2 to TRBJ2-3, with 8 bases that match TRBD2. The sample was whole blood, taken at baseline. The receptor's source is an adult who was a healthcare worker with PCR-confirmed SARS-CoV-2 infection or an uninfected control (not recorded which). CDR3 protein: CASMAGGGRTDTQYF. In DNA form, the CDR3 reads TGTGCCAGCATGGCCGGCGGGGGGAGGACAGATACGCAGTATTTT.